This TCR beta chain was sequenced during a study of T cells in Graves' hyperthyroidism and ophthalmopathy. Findings and caveats of the study: Most expanded thyroid clonotypes above 0.001 also appeared in blood.

The investigators amplified TCR beta CDR3 regions from RNA transcripts. An initial round of RT-PCR targeting the TCR CDR3 relied on the HTBI primer set. One entry per CDR3 protein results from TCRdb running MiXCR on the multiplex PCR reads. The data show some 300,000 distinct CDR3 sequences, approximately 18% seen once. The length of the CDR3 is 14 residues. Germline V gene lookup returns CDR1 DFQATT and CDR2 SNEGSKA (reference sequence). Deletions cut 3 bases from V and 4 bases from J, with 13 bases between. This clonotype was counted a few times. Its specificity is unknown. Not enrolled were patients with uncontrolled infection, other autoimmune disease, pregnancy or lactation.

The clonotype originates from a man in his fifties with Graves' ophthalmopathy. The V call is TRBV20-1, the J call TRBJ1-5, with D perhaps TRBD1 (5 bases). The sample was blood. The CDR3 DNA reads as TGCAGTGCTAGGGGACTTGGTCGGAATCAGCCCCAGCATTTT. Translating gives CSARGLGRNQPQHF.